This section outlines one T cell receptor (beta chain) sequence together with its context. Germline lookup yields CDR1 SGHRS and CDR2 YFSETQ. The CDR3 loop spans 15 amino acids. V lost 4 bases, J lost 3 bases, and 5 bases stayed unmatched. The data were taken from a study of blood T cells in healthy people across ages. With a J-beta primer mix and a sample-barcoded 5' primer, a second PCR ran about 7 to 12 cycles. Researchers report that a template-switch adaptor with 12 random nucleotides tagged each cDNA molecule. MiXCR, applied by TCRdb to the 5' RACE reads, yields one record per CDR3 protein. The profile shows 800,000 to 950,000 distinct CDR3 sequences, 25% to 30% of them singletons. The data also belong to a second study, concerning T cells of mothers and their children. That investigation notes: The analysis detected no persistent microchimeric T cell clones.

The sequencing sample was made of blood. The V gene is TRBV5-1, the J gene TRBJ1-1, with 11 bases identical to TRBD1. The sequence was collected from a woman aged 40 to 49 in good health. The CDR3 region has the DNA TGCGCCAGCAGCCGGACAGGGGGCTCGGACACTGAAGCTTTCTTT. It yields the protein CASSRTGGSDTEAFF.